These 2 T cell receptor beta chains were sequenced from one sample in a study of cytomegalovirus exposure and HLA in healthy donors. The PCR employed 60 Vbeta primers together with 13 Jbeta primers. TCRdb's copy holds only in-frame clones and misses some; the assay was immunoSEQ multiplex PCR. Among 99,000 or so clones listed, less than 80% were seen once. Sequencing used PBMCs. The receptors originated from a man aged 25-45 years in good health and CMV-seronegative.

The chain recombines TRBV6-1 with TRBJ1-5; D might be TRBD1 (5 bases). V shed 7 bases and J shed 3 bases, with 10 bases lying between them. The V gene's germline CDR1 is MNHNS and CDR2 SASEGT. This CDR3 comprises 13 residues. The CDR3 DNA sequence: TGTGCCAGCACCACCAGGGACAATCAGCCCCAGCATTTT. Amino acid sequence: CASTTRDNQPQHF.

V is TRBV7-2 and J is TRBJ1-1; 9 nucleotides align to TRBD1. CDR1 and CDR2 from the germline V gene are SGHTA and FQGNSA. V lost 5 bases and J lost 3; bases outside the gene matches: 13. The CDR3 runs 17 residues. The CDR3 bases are TGTGCCAGCAGCACACGGACAGGGGACTCCTGGGACACTGAAGCTTTCTTT. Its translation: CASSTRTGDSWDTEAFF.